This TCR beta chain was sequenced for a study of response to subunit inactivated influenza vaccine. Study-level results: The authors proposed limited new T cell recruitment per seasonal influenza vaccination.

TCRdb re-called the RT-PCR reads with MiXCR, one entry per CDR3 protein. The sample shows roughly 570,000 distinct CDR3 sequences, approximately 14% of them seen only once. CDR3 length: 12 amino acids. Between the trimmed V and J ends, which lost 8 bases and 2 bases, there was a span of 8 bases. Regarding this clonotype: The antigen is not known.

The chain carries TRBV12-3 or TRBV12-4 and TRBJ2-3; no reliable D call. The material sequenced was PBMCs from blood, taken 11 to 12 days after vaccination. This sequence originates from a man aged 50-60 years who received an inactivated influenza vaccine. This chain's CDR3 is CASLPSTDTQYF. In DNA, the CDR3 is TGTGCCAGCCTTCCTTCCACAGATACGCAGTATTTT.